Included here is one TCR beta chain sequence, with context. Its antigen remains unidentified. The data belong to a study of early stage breast cancer tumors. Study as a whole: Most invasive tumors, about 70% of the 16, were ER+/PR+/HER2-. Each sample averaged approximately 9.9-fold read coverage.

Each sample had two DNA replicates, roughly 0.48 ug blood or around 1.4 ug tissue. Profiled with immunoSEQ multiplex PCR; TCRdb holds only in-frame clones, not every one. Among about 36,000 clones listed, 70% to 80% were seen once. The CDR3 spans 14 residues. The ends were cut back, 6 bases at V and 2 bases at J, with 11 bases in the middle. CDR1 LNHDA and CDR2 SQIVND come from the germline V gene (reference sequence). Whole-study findings and limits: Most shared enriched TCRB sequences were commonly generated ones.

V is TRBV19 and J is TRBJ1-3; tentative D call: TRBD1 (6 bases). This receptor was obtained from a person aged 55-75 years with breast cancer. Sequenced material: blood. In nucleotides, the CDR3 is TGTGCCAGTAGGCCAGGGGCAACTGGAAACACCATATATTTT. Translation: CASRPGATGNTIYF.